This TCR beta chain was found in a study of shared clonotypes between healthy human individuals. Study-wide results and limits: Clonotype sharing among the donors was expected to vary with sequencing depth.

Remarks on this clone: Its matching antigen is unknown. Additional DNA sequences in this sample encode the identical CDR3.

Libraries were prepared by immunoSEQ multiplex PCR; TCRdb keeps only in-frame clonotypes and omits some of them. Seen here are just over 2,000,000 clones, roughly 94% observed once, and the top ten hold 0.13%. Investigators divided CD4+ cells into CD45RA+ naive and CD45RA-negative memory subsets. The CDR3 extends over 13 amino acids. CDR1 is SGHRS, CDR2 YFSETQ, per germline. The V and J ends lost 0 bases and 4 bases respectively, with 6 bases between them. This sequence joins TRBV5-1 and TRBJ2-3; D is unclear. The origin of this receptor is a man younger than 35 in good health. Sequenced input: naive CD4+ T cells sorted from blood. Subset described: CD45RA+ positively selected. The CDR3, as DNA: TGCGCCAGCAGCTTGGGACGGGCAGATACGCAGTATTTT. It specifies CASSLGRADTQYF.